These 32 T cell receptor beta chains share one sample of origin, sequenced in a study of blood T cells in healthy people across ages. A J-beta primer mix and a sample-barcoded 5' primer were used in a second PCR of about 7 to 12 cycles. TCRdb processed the 5' RACE reads anew with MiXCR; each CDR3 protein has one entry. In the table there are 750,000 or so distinct CDR3 sequences, just under 25% of which are singletons. This sample was also put to use in a study of T cells of mothers and their children.

Material: blood. Receptor source: a boy aged 10-17 years in good health.

The V gene is TRBV7-2, the J gene TRBJ1-1; D call uncertain. V was shortened by 2 bases and J by 5 bases, with 12 bases between the two germline ends. This CDR3 contains 14 residues. Germline lookup yields CDR1 SGHTA and CDR2 FQGNSA. The CDR3 loop reads CASSLREGKTEAFF. The CDR3, as DNA: TGTGCCAGCAGCTTAAGGGAAGGGAAGACTGAAGCTTTCTTT.

The chain links TRBV7-9 to TRBJ1-4; D is unclear. The V gene lost 4 bases and the J gene lost 3 bases, with 12 bases spanning the gap. This CDR3 is 15 amino acids long. Germline V gives CDR1 SEHNR, CDR2 FQNEAQ (reference sequence). The CDR3 sequence: CASSSLTGANEKLFF. The CDR3 DNA is TGTGCCAGCAGCTCGCTGACGGGAGCTAATGAAAAACTGTTTTTT.

A remark on this clonotype: Lacking the conserved final phenylalanine or tryptophan, this CDR3 likely reflects a read error. The DNA is omitted, as the CDR3 cannot be located on it reliably, and the CDR3 follows TCRdb's listing. The V call is TRBV7-8, the J call TRBJ2-5; the table's D gene call, TRBD2, was not cross checked with the DNA. The CDR3 spans 10 residues, counting both ends. CDR1 SGHVS and CDR2 FQNEAQ come from the germline V gene. Here the CDR3 reads CASSLARSSD.

V usage is TRBV11-2 and J usage is TRBJ2-2; D unresolved. Trimming stripped 3 bases from V and 0 bases from J, with 8 bases between. Germline V gene lookup returns CDR1 SGHAT and CDR2 FQNNGV. This CDR3 contains 15 residues. CDR3 nucleotide sequence: TGTGCCAGCAGCTTCTCTTGGCCGAACACCGGGGAGCTGTTTTTT. This gives the protein CASSFSWPNTGELFF.

This clonotype was detected only a few times. The rearrangement uses TRBV4-2 and TRBJ1-5, with 8 nucleotides matching TRBD1. After removal of 1 base from V and 1 base from J, the junction contained 3 bases not matched to a gene. The CDR3 is 16 residues long. Germline V gene sequence: CDR1 LGHNA, CDR2 YNFKEQ. The CDR3 spells CASSQGTGGSNQPQHF. The CDR3 bases are TGTGCCAGCAGCCAAGGAACAGGGGGAAGCAATCAGCCCCAGCATTTT.

The genes are TRBV7-3 and TRBJ2-2; 7 bases align to TRBD1. Germline CDR1 reads SGHTA; CDR2 reads FQGTGA. The CDR3 runs 16 residues. V shed 3 bases and J 6 bases; nucleotides not matched to a gene: 10. CDR3 coding DNA: TGTGCCAGCAGCTTCCTGGACAGGAGTCTATCCGGGGAGCTGTTTTTT. Amino acid sequence: CASSFLDRSLSGELFF.

This clonotype has a handful of counts. The chain combines TRBV11-2 with TRBJ2-4, with 12 positions matching TRBD2. In germline, CDR1 is SGHAT, CDR2 FQNNGV. V gave up 2 bases and J gave up 3 bases; unmatched junction bases: 5. The CDR3 covers 17 residues. The CDR3 DNA sequence: TGTGCCAGCAGCTTATCCCCGGGACTAGCGGGCAAAAACATTCAGTACTTC. Its translation is CASSLSPGLAGKNIQYF.

The CDR3 nucleotides are TGTGCCAGCAGCGTAGACCCGGGACTGAACTACGAGCAGTACTTC. Translation: CASSVDPGLNYEQYF. The chain recombines TRBV9 with TRBJ2-7, with D maybe TRBD2 (6 bases). The CDR3 length is 15 residues. In germline, CDR1 is SGDLS, CDR2 YYNGEE. V was cut by 0 bases and J by 3 bases, with 13 bases left in between.

A few counts support this clonotype. The chain recombines TRBV5-1 with TRBJ2-7, with 9 bases lining up with TRBD2. CDR1 and CDR2 (germline): SGHRS, YFSETQ. CDR3 size: 16 residues. V was pared by 4 bases and J by 7 bases, with 15 bases of the junction left unmatched. CDR3 bases: TGCGCCAGCAGCCCTGAACCGGGACTAGCCGCCTTGGAGCAGTACTTC. Translation gives CASSPEPGLAALEQYF. Together with reference TRBV5-1 and TRBJ2-7, the CDR3 gives the full variable domain: KAGVTQTPRYLIKTRGQQVTLSCSPISGHRSVSWYQQTPGQGLQFLFEYFSETQRNKGNFPGRFSGRQFSNSRSEMNVSTLELGDSALYLCASSPEPGLAALEQYFGPGTRLTVT.

The DNA of the CDR3 is TGTGCCAGCAGTTTACAAGGGAGGTACAAAAACATTCAGTACTTC. It codes for CASSLQGRYKNIQYF. The chain uses TRBV28 and TRBJ2-4, with a possible D match to TRBD2 (6 bases). Between the trimmed V and J ends, which lost 2 bases and 3 bases, there was a span of 11 bases. The CDR3 length is 15 residues. From germline, CDR1 is MDHEN and CDR2 SYDVKM.

This chain connects TRBV6-1 to TRBJ2-2, with D tentatively TRBD2 (6 bases). Germline values: CDR1 MNHNS, CDR2 SASEGT. V was pared by 6 bases and J by 6 bases, with 11 bases between. There are 13 residues in the CDR3. Written as DNA, the CDR3 is TGTGCCAGCAGGGAGGGAGAGGCCGGGGAGCTGTTTTTT. Translating it yields CASREGEAGELFF.

The chain links TRBV20-1 to TRBJ2-3; D gene ambiguous. Trimming removed 0 bases at V and 2 bases at J, with 6 bases between. Germline loops: CDR1 DFQATT, CDR2 SNEGSKA (reference sequence). There are 13 residues in the CDR3. The CDR3 reads CSAREHFTDTQYF. CDR3 bases: TGCAGTGCTAGAGAGCACTTCACAGATACGCAGTATTTT.

The rearrangement joins TRBV6-5 to TRBJ2-7; no clear D. Trimming shortened V by 6 bases and J by 6 bases, and 12 bases separated the two germline ends. In germline, CDR1 is MNHEY, CDR2 SVGAGI. This CDR3 contains 12 residues. The DNA of the CDR3 is TGTGCCAGCAGCACCCTAGTATCCGAGCAGTACTTC. Its translation: CASSTLVSEQYF.

For this clonotype: A much larger clone lies one base from this, so it may be a read error. The CDR3, as DNA: TGTGCCAGCAGCTTAGTGGAGTCCTACGAGCAGTACTTC. Amino acids: CASSLVESYEQYF. The rearrangement uses TRBV7-9 and TRBJ2-7, with no clear D. CDR1 and CDR2 from the germline V gene are SEHNR and FQNEAQ (reference sequence). V was trimmed by 1 base and J by 1 base, leaving 5 bases between them. The CDR3 is 13 amino acids.

This clonotype was observed a few times. As DNA, the CDR3 is TGTGCCAGCAGCCCGCTCGGGGGCTACGAGCAGTACTTC. Translation gives CASSPLGGYEQYF. V gene TRBV7-9 combines with J gene TRBJ2-7; tentative D call: TRBD2 (6 bases). This CDR3 spans 13 amino acids. Germline CDR1 is SEHNR and CDR2 is FQNEAQ (reference sequence). The V end lost 5 bases, the J end lost 3 bases, and 11 bases lay between the germline ends.

The chain recombines TRBV6-6 with TRBJ2-3; TRBD1 is a possible D gene (6 bases). Trimming took 2 bases from V and 2 from J, leaving 14 bases between them. CDR1 and CDR2 (germline): MNHNY, SVGAGI (reference sequence). This CDR3 comprises 16 residues. The CDR3 loop reads CASSYHRVSVTDTQYF. CDR3 nucleotide sequence: TGTGCCAGCAGTTACCACAGGGTTTCCGTCACAGATACGCAGTATTTT.

This chain uses TRBV3-1 with TRBJ2-5, with TRBD2 as a possible D gene (6 bases). V dropped 0 bases and J dropped 11 bases, with 10 bases sitting between them. Germline loops: CDR1 LGHDT, CDR2 YNNKEL (reference sequence). The CDR3 sequence is 12 residues long. This chain's CDR3 is CASSQDWREQYF. Here the CDR3 DNA reads TGTGCCAGCAGCCAAGATTGGAGGGAGCAGTACTTC.

This clonotype has at least ten counts. DNA for the CDR3: TGCAGCGTTCCTGGGACAGGGGCATCCTACGAGCAGTACTTC. Translating gives CSVPGTGASYEQYF. This chain links TRBV29-1 with TRBJ2-5; 10 positions match TRBD1. The J call may be wrong; the DNA end is better matched by TRBJ2-7. This CDR3 is 14 amino acids long. CDR1 is SQVTM and CDR2 is ANQGSEA in the germline V gene.

This clonotype has at least ten counts. The chain links TRBV7-9 to TRBJ2-7; 7 bases are a match to TRBD1. After removal of 5 bases from V and 4 bases from J, the junction contained 8 bases not matched to a gene. Germline assignment: CDR1 SEHNR and CDR2 FQNEAQ (reference sequence). CDR3 length equals 14 residues. Here the CDR3 reads CASSDRDRVYEQYF. For the CDR3, the DNA is TGTGCCAGCAGCGACAGAGACAGGGTTTACGAGCAGTACTTC.

This clonotype was observed a handful of times. V is TRBV7-2 and J is TRBJ2-1; D possibly corresponds to TRBD1 (6 bases). The closer fit of TRBJ2-7 to the DNA end suggests the J call may be wrong. This CDR3 contains 15 residues. Per germline, CDR1 SGHTA and CDR2 FQGNSA. CDR3 region: CASSLEGGALYEQYF. CDR3 nucleotides: TGTGCCAGCAGCTTAGAAGGGGGAGCACTCTACGAGCAGTACTTC.

This chain joins TRBV7-2 and TRBJ2-5, with 8 bases fitting TRBD1. Germline values: CDR1 SGHTA, CDR2 FQGNSA. The trim removed 5 bases at V and 5 bases at J, leaving 13 bases unmatched. The CDR3 contains 16 residues. The CDR3 coding sequence is TGTGCCAGCAGCCCCCAGAAAGCAGGGGGCTCCGAGACCCAGTACTTC. Translating it yields CASSPQKAGGSETQYF.

This sequence joins TRBV3-1 and TRBJ1-2, with 11 bases aligning to TRBD1. Per germline, CDR1 LGHDT and CDR2 YNNKEL (reference sequence). V lost 11 bases and J lost 8; bases outside the gene matches: 4. The CDR3 has 11 residues. The chain's CDR3 is CASGTGGGYTF. The CDR3 DNA reads TGTGCCTCAGGGACAGGGGGAGGCTACACCTTC.

The chain links TRBV10-3 to TRBJ2-4; D is unclear. This CDR3 region has 14 residues. V was pared by 5 bases and J by 0 bases, with 8 bases between. CDR1 and CDR2 from the germline V gene are ENHRY and SYGVKD. DNA of the CDR3: TGTGCCATCAGTAGCGATTTAGCCAAAAACATTCAGTACTTC. Translated, it gives CAISSDLAKNIQYF.

The chain has TRBV7-9 and TRBJ2-7; 10 nucleotides line up with TRBD2. The CDR3 contains 17 residues. The ends lost 4 bases at V and 4 bases at J; junction bases unmatched: 13. Germline V gene data show CDR1 as SEHNR and CDR2 as FQNEAQ (reference sequence). CDR3 residues: CASSSNRPGLAKYEQYF. The CDR3 nucleotides read TGTGCCAGCAGCTCAAACCGACCGGGACTAGCGAAGTACGAGCAGTACTTC.

This sequence joins TRBV7-2 and TRBJ2-4; D is unresolved. The CDR3 is 17 residues long. The germline gives CDR1 SGHTA, CDR2 FQGNSA. V lost 0 bases, J lost 1 base, and 13 bases lay in between. CDR3 in amino acids: CASSLAGDLLAKNIQYF. The CDR3 coding sequence is TGTGCCAGCAGCTTAGCGGGTGACCTACTGGCCAAAAACATTCAGTACTTC.

The V call is TRBV5-1, the J call TRBJ1-1; D remains ambiguous. Trimming took 3 bases from V and 1 from J, leaving 13 bases between them. This CDR3 is built from 15 residues. The V gene's germline CDR1 is SGHRS and CDR2 YFSETQ. For the CDR3, the DNA is TGCGCCAGCAGCTCAACCGGCGCTGAGAACACTGAAGCTTTCTTT. Its protein product is CASSSTGAENTEAFF.

This clonotype was counted between two and nine times. The chain employs TRBV9 and TRBJ1-2; 8 bases are shared with TRBD1. The germline V gene encodes CDR1 SGDLS and CDR2 YYNGEE. V lost 3 bases and J lost 0; bases outside the gene matches: 7. The CDR3 consists of 16 residues. In DNA form, the CDR3 reads TGTGCCAGCAGCGCCTTTGGACAGGGAGCTAACTATGGCTACACCTTC. This encodes CASSAFGQGANYGYTF.

This clonotype has just a few counts. At one end the junction does not follow the germline gene, possibly because of a read error. The CDR3 DNA follows: TGCGCCAGCACCGGGACAGAATCGAACACCGGGGAGCTGTTTTTT. It is translated as CASTGTESNTGELFF. The V gene is TRBV25-1, the J gene TRBJ2-2; 7 nucleotides line up with TRBD1. Germline V gene sequence: CDR1 MGHDK, CDR2 SYGVNS. CDR3 size: 15 residues.

The chain carries TRBV7-9 and TRBJ1-1, with D possibly TRBD1 on 6 matching bases. Trimming shortened V by 3 bases and J by 4 bases, and 15 bases separated the two germline ends. The V gene's germline CDR1 is SEHNR and CDR2 FQNEAQ (reference sequence). The CDR3 length is 15 residues. For the CDR3, the DNA is TGTGCCAGCAGCTTTAATCGGGGGCGTGGCACTGAAGCTTTCTTT. This sequence encodes CASSFNRGRGTEAFF.

This clonotype has a handful of counts. V usage is TRBV12-3 or TRBV12-4 and J usage is TRBJ2-5, with 7 bases that match TRBD1. CDR3 length equals 14 residues. The trim removed 5 bases at V and 4 bases at J, leaving 7 bases unmatched. The CDR3, as DNA: TGTGCCAGCAGTCGACAGGGCCCGGGAGAGACCCAGTACTTC. Translation: CASSRQGPGETQYF.

This clonotype was detected only once. This chain joins TRBV6-5 and TRBJ2-7, with 7 bases aligning to TRBD1. The trim removed 2 bases at V and 4 bases at J, leaving 8 bases unmatched. The germline CDR1 and CDR2 sequences are MNHEY and SVGAGI. There are 15 residues in the CDR3. The CDR3 nucleotides read TGTGCCAGCAGTTACGTCCGGGACAGTTCGTACGAGCAGTACTTC. It specifies CASSYVRDSSYEQYF.

This clonotype has a handful of counts. This chain joins TRBV28 and TRBJ2-5, with TRBD2 identical over 13 bases. V dropped 3 bases and J dropped 2; count of bases not matched to a gene: 12. The germline V gene encodes CDR1 MDHEN and CDR2 SYDVKM. The CDR3 runs to 19 residues. CDR3 sequence (DNA): TGTGCCAGCAGTTTGGTTTTACTAGCGGGAGGGCCGGTTCAAGAGACCCAGTACTTC. Translation gives CASSLVLLAGGPVQETQYF.